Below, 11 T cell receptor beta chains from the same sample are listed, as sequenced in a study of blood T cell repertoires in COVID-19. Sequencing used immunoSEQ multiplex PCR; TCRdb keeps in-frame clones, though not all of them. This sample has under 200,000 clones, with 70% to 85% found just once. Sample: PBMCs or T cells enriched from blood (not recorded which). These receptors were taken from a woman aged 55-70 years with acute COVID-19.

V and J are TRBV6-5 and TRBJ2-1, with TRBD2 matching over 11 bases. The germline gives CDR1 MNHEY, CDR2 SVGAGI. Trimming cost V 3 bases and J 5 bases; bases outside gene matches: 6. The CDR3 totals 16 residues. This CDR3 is CASSYTGTSGDNEQFF. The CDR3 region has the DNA TGTGCCAGCAGTTATACCGGGACTAGCGGCGACAATGAGCAGTTCTTC.

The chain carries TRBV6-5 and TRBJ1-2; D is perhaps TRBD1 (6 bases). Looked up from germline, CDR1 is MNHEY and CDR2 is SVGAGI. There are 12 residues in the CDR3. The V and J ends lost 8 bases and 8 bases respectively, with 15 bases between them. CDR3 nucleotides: TGTGCCAGCGAAGGGACAAAAGGAGGCTACACCTTC. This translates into CASEGTKGGYTF.

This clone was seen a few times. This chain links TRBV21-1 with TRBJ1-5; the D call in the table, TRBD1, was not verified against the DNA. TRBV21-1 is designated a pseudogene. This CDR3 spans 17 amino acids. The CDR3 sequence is CASSRADRGDSNQPQHF. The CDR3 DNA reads TGTGCCAGCAGCAGAGCGGACAGGGGGGATAGCAATCAGCCCCAGCATTTT.

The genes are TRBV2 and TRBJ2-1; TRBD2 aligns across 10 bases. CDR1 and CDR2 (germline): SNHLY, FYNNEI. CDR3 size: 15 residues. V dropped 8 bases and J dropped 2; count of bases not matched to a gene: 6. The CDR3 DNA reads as TGTGCCAGCCCAACTCTAGCGGGGGCCTACAATGAGCAGTTCTTC. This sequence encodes CASPTLAGAYNEQFF. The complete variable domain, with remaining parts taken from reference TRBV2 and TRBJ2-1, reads EPEVTQTPSHQVTQMGQEVILRCVPISNHLYFYWYRQILGQKVEFLVSFYNNEISEKSEIFDDQFSVERPDGSNFTLKIRSTKLEDSAMYFCASPTLAGAYNEQFFGPGTRLTVL.

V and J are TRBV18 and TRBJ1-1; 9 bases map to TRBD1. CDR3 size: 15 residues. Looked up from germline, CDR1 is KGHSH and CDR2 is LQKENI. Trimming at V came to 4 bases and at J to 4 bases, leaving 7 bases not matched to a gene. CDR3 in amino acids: CASSLPGQGGTEAFF. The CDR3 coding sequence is TGTGCCAGCTCACTCCCGGGACAGGGTGGCACTGAAGCTTTCTTT.

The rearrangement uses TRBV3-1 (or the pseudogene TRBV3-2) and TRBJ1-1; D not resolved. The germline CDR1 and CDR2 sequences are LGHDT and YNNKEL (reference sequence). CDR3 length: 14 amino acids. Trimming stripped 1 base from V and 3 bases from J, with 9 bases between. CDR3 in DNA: TGTGCCAGCAGCCAAGGACAATGGGACACTGAAGCTTTCTTT. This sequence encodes CASSQGQWDTEAFF.

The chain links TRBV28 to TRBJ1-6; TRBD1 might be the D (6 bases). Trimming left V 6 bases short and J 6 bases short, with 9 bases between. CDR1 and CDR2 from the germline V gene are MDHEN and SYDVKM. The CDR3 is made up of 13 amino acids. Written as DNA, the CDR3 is TGTGCCAGCAGACAGGGAATTAATTCACCCCTCCACTTT. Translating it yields CASRQGINSPLHF.

DNA of the CDR3: TGTGCCAGCAGCTCCCGACAGGGACGGTCCGGGGAGCTGTTTTTT. It yields the protein CASSSRQGRSGELFF. This chain connects TRBV7-2 to TRBJ2-2, with TRBD1 identical over 7 bases. Germline CDR1 SGHTA, CDR2 FQGNSA. The junction had 8 bases not matched to a gene; V was cut back by 4 bases and J by 6 bases. The CDR3 is 15 residues long.

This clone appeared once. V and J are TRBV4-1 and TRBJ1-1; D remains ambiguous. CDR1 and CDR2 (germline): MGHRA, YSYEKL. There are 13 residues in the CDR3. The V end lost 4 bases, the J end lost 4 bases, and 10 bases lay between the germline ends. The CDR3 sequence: CASSREPFTEAFF. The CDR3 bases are TGCGCCAGCAGCCGCGAACCGTTCACTGAAGCTTTCTTT.

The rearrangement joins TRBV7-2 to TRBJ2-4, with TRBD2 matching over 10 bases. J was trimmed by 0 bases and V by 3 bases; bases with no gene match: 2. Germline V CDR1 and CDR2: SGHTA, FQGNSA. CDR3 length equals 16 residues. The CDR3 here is CASSFSGGLAKNIQYF. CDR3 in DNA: TGTGCCAGCAGCTTTAGCGGGGGGTTAGCCAAAAACATTCAGTACTTC.

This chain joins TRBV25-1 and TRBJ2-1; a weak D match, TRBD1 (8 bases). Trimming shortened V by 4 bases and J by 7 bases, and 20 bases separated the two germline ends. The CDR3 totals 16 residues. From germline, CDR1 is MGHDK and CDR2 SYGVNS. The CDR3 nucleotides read TGTGCCAGCAGTGCCTTTCTGGACAGGGAGGGAAATGAGCAGTTCTTC. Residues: CASSAFLDREGNEQFF.